Listed here is a single T cell receptor (beta chain). The antigen remains unidentified. V was shortened by 8 bases and J by 3 bases, with 17 bases between the two germline ends. The germline gives CDR1 LGHDT, CDR2 YNNKEL (reference sequence). This CDR3 spans 15 amino acids. An equimolar mix of two oligonucleotides served as the beta constant-region primer for TRBC1 and TRBC2. Nested alpha and beta constant-region primers with the SP2 primer drove four PCR rounds on ligated cDNA. An oligonucleotide with the SP2 primer and a 12-nucleotide UMI was ligated to the cDNA 3' end. TCRdb called the UMI-ligation and nested PCR reads again in MiXCR, with one record for every CDR3 protein. The repertoire has roughly 97,000 distinct CDR3 sequences, more than 14% of them found once; the top ten carry around 2.7%. The data were taken from a study of naive and memory T cell subsets. After the first PCR, alpha and beta chain libraries were processed separately.

Study-wide results and caveats: Expression changes during T cell differentiation may affect RNA-based TCR counts. Especially in CD8 cells, naive repertoires contained a few larger clonotypes, possibly CD45RA-re-expressing memory cells. No ground truth validated the naive and memory repertoire findings.

The chain is built from TRBV3-1 and TRBJ2-1; D unclear. The sequenced material came from naive CD8+ T cells from blood. This sequence was found in a human donor in good health. CDR3 protein: CASAPPMSLYNEQFF. CDR3 DNA: TGTGCCAGCGCACCCCCGATGTCCCTCTACAATGAGCAGTTCTTC.